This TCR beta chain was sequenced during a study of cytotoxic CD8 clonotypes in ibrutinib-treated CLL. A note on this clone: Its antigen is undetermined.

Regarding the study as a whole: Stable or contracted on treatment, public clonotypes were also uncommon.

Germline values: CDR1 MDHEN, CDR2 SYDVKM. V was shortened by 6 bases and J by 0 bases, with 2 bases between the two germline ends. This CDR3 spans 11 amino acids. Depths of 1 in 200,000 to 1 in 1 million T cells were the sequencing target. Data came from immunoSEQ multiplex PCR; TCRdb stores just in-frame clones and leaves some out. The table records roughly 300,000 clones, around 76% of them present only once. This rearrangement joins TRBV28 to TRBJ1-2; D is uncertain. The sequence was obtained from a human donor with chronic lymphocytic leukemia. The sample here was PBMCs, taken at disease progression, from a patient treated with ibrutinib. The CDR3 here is CASSTNYGYTF. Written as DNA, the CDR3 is TGTGCCAGCAGCACTAACTATGGCTACACCTTC.